The rows below give T cell receptor beta chains drawn from one sample of a study of blood T cell repertoires in COVID-19. Profiled with immunoSEQ multiplex PCR; TCRdb holds only in-frame clones, not every one. Of around 300,000 clones listed, about 87% are singletons. The specimen sequenced was PBMCs or T cells enriched from blood (not recorded which). These receptor sequences come from a man aged 25 to 40 who had recovered from COVID-19. Each CDR3 is given with its conserved first and last residue.

>TRBV20-1
CSASATRGVSQYF
>TRBV6-1
CASSEDDRGLPFSYEQYF
>TRBV28
CASSSTGMRSNQPQHF
>TRBV7-2
CASSLWGLGEKLFF
>TRBV5-8
CASSLGRVTEAFF
>TRBV5-1
CASSLEGLQPQHF
>TRBV30
CAWSAGNDYGYTF
>TRBV5-1
CASSLTIRDSFQQETQYF
>TRBV2
CASSDRGDSNQPQHF
>TRBV5-1
CASSVGLGEETQYF
>TRBV28
CASSLLRESPLHF
>TRBV9
CASSTPGQGATGELFF
>TRBV4-1
CASSQGQGHSYEQYF
>TRBV30
CAWSFVGPGNTIYF
>TRBV28
CASSKTGSYNQPQHF
>TRBV3-1/TRBV3-2
CASSPALSGLVYGYTF